These 23 T cell receptor beta chains were all obtained from the same sample, sequenced in a study of blood T cell repertoires in COVID-19. Produced via immunoSEQ multiplex PCR; TCRdb's table is partial and in-frame only. The profile covers roughly 160,000 clones, with 83% appearing a single time and roughly 19% taken by the ten largest. Material for sequencing was peripheral blood. These receptors originate from a woman between 70 and 85 years old who had recovered from COVID-19.

The chain has TRBV18 and TRBJ2-3, with D maybe TRBD2 (5 bases). The CDR3 covers 14 residues. V shed 5 bases and J shed 3 bases, with 12 bases lying between them. Per the germline V gene, CDR1 is KGHSH and CDR2 is LQKENI. The CDR3 spells CASSVGVVTDTQYF. As DNA, the CDR3 is TGTGCCAGCTCAGTGGGAGTTGTGACAGATACGCAGTATTTT.

This chain connects TRBV5-7 to TRBJ2-2, with TRBD1 as a possible D gene (6 bases). TRBV5-7 is noted as an ORF with a role that remains uncertain. The CDR3 spans 11 residues. V was cut by 4 bases and J by 11 bases, with 9 bases left in between. The CDR3 spells CASSPGTELFF. The CDR3 nucleotides read TGTGCCAGCAGCCCCGGGACAGAGCTGTTTTTT.

The rearrangement joins TRBV7-2 to TRBJ2-3, with 16 bases matching TRBD2. Germline assignment: CDR1 SGHTA and CDR2 FQGNSA. After removal of 5 bases from V and 4 bases from J, the junction contained 3 bases not matched to a gene. This CDR3 spans 16 amino acids. CDR3 DNA: TGTGCCAGCAGCCCTGGGACTAGCGGGAGGGCAGATACGCAGTATTTT. This gives the protein CASSPGTSGRADTQYF.

J is TRBJ2-1 and V is TRBV28; D unclear. CDR1 and CDR2 (germline): MDHEN, SYDVKM. Deletions cut 6 bases from V and 3 bases from J, with 12 bases between. There are 14 residues in the CDR3. The CDR3 DNA follows: TGTGCCAGCAGCCCCCAGGCCCTCTACAATGAGCAGTTCTTC. As protein: CASSPQALYNEQFF.

This clone was recorded only once. The chain combines TRBV14 with TRBJ2-3; 9 bases agree with TRBD2. The CDR3 is 17 residues long. Germline assignment: CDR1 SGHDN and CDR2 FVKESK. Trimming at V came to 1 base and at J to 4 bases, leaving 9 bases not matched to a gene. The DNA of the CDR3 is TGTGCCAGCAGCCAAGGGGGGACTAGCTTTGTCCCAGATACGCAGTATTTT. Its protein product is CASSQGGTSFVPDTQYF.

The rearrangement uses TRBV4-3 and TRBJ2-1, with 7 nucleotides matching TRBD1. With V trimmed by 5 bases and J by 6 bases, 16 bases remained unmatched. The CDR3 has 17 residues. Germline CDR1 is LGHNA and CDR2 is YSLEER. The CDR3 DNA is TGCGCCAGCAGCGTATACCTCGACAGGGAGTACGGCAATGAGCAGTTCTTC. Amino acid sequence: CASSVYLDREYGNEQFF.

The CDR3 sequence: CASSEGTPSNQPQHF. The DNA of the CDR3 is TGTGCCAGCAGTGAAGGTACACCTAGCAATCAGCCCCAGCATTTT. V and J are TRBV6-1 and TRBJ1-5; the D is unclear. The CDR3 has 15 amino acids. V was pared by 1 base and J by 0 bases, with 7 bases between. Germline V lookup: CDR1 MNHNS, CDR2 SASEGT.

CDR3 protein: CASSLGGGGPSYEQYF. CDR3 coding DNA: TGTGCCAGCAGCTTAGGCGGGGGGGGGCCCTCCTACGAGCAGTACTTC. The rearrangement links TRBV11-2 to TRBJ2-7; 9 bases are a match to TRBD2. J lost 0 bases, V lost 1 base, and 4 bases had no gene match. This CDR3 is built from 16 residues. The germline CDR1 and CDR2 sequences are SGHAT and FQNNGV.

The V and J genes are TRBV11-2 and TRBJ2-3, with TRBD2 matching 8 bases. The ends lost 3 bases at V and 2 bases at J; junction bases unmatched: 10. The CDR3 runs to 17 residues. Germline V gene data show CDR1 as SGHAT and CDR2 as FQNNGV. This chain's CDR3 is CASSFGASGLYTDTQYF. The CDR3 coding sequence is TGTGCCAGCAGCTTCGGGGCTAGCGGGCTCTACACAGATACGCAGTATTTT.

The chain recombines TRBV7-3 with TRBJ2-3; 8 positions agree with TRBD2. Unmatched junction bases numbered 5, after V lost 5 bases and J lost 4 bases. The CDR3 is 14 residues long. Germline V lookup: CDR1 SGHTA, CDR2 FQGTGA. In DNA form, the CDR3 reads TGTGCCAGCAGCCGGGGGGGCCCGGCAGATACGCAGTATTTT. It specifies CASSRGGPADTQYF.

The chain is built from TRBV3-1 (or the pseudogene TRBV3-2) and TRBJ2-7, with a possible D match to TRBD2 (6 bases). The CDR3 length is 13 residues. Germline V lookup: CDR1 LGHDT, CDR2 YNNKEL (reference sequence). V lost 5 bases to trimming and J lost 0 bases, with 8 bases between them. The CDR3 nucleotides read TGTGCCAGCAGCACCGGGGGCTCCTACGAGCAGTACTTC. Protein sequence: CASSTGGSYEQYF.

This chain connects TRBV19 to TRBJ1-2, with 10 nucleotides matching TRBD1. The CDR3 is 15 amino acids. The ends lost 5 bases at V and 8 bases at J; junction bases unmatched: 11. Germline V gives CDR1 LNHDA, CDR2 SQIVND (reference sequence). CDR3 nucleotide sequence: TGTGCCAGTAGTCCGGGGACAGGGGTTTCGCGAGGCTACACCTTC. Its protein product is CASSPGTGVSRGYTF.

The V gene is TRBV2, the J gene TRBJ1-4, with D tentatively TRBD1 (5 bases). V shed 6 bases and J shed 7 bases, with 15 bases lying between them. The CDR3 length is 14 residues. The germline V gene has CDR1 SNHLY and CDR2 FYNNEI. In DNA form, the CDR3 reads TGTGCCAGCAGGGGGCAGCTCGCGGTTGAAAAACTGTTTTTT. Its protein is CASRGQLAVEKLFF.

This clone was picked up a small number of times. The DNA for the CDR3 is TGTGCCAGCAGCGGACAGGGGGCCACTAATGAAAAACTGTTTTTT. Protein product: CASSGQGATNEKLFF. The rearrangement links TRBV2 to TRBJ1-4, with 11 positions matching TRBD1. V was pared by 6 bases and J by 2 bases, with 2 bases of the junction left unmatched. Germline V lookup: CDR1 SNHLY, CDR2 FYNNEI. The CDR3 runs to 15 residues.

This clone has only a few counts. The chain joins TRBV11-2 to TRBJ2-3; 13 nucleotides match TRBD2. The CDR3 loop spans 16 amino acids. With V trimmed by 4 bases and J by 5 bases, 6 bases remained unmatched. The germline V gene encodes CDR1 SGHAT and CDR2 FQNNGV. DNA of the CDR3: TGTGCCAGCAGCTGGGGGACTAGCGGGACCGGAGATACGCAGTATTTT. This sequence encodes CASSWGTSGTGDTQYF.

This clone was recorded once. In DNA, the CDR3 is TGTGCCACCCACCGCGACGGGGTTAATGAAAAACTGTTTTTT. It is translated as CATHRDGVNEKLFF. The V gene is TRBV28, the J gene TRBJ1-4, with D unresolved. V gave up 10 bases and J gave up 4 bases, with 16 bases separating them. Germline values: CDR1 MDHEN, CDR2 SYDVKM. The CDR3 has 14 residues.

The chain has TRBV2 and TRBJ1-2; TRBD1 is a possible D gene (6 bases). Germline CDR1 reads SNHLY; CDR2 reads FYNNEI. Trimming pared 6 bases from V and 4 bases from J, leaving 18 bases between. The CDR3 loop spans 15 amino acids. In DNA form, the CDR3 reads TGTGCCAGCAGCGACCAACGGGACACACCCTATGGCTACACCTTC. Translated, it gives CASSDQRDTPYGYTF.

This clone has a handful of counts. The rearrangement links TRBV2 to TRBJ2-1; TRBD1 matches 10 bases. The CDR3 has 14 residues. With V trimmed by 8 bases and J by 9 bases, 10 bases remained unmatched. The germline gives CDR1 SNHLY, CDR2 FYNNEI. This CDR3 reads CASLGTGVIGEQFF. The DNA for the CDR3 is TGTGCCAGCCTTGGGACAGGGGTAATCGGTGAGCAGTTCTTC.

The chain links TRBV5-1 to TRBJ1-6; D is possibly TRBD1 (5 bases). From germline, CDR1 is SGHRS and CDR2 YFSETQ. Trimming took off 0 bases at V and 8 bases at J, with 9 bases between the two ends. The CDR3 runs 14 residues. The CDR3, as DNA: TGCGCCAGCAGCTTGGGGCAGACAGATTCACCCCTCCACTTT. This encodes CASSLGQTDSPLHF. Together with reference TRBV5-1 and TRBJ1-6, the CDR3 gives the full variable domain: KAGVTQTPRYLIKTRGQQVTLSCSPISGHRSVSWYQQTPGQGLQFLFEYFSETQRNKGNFPGRFSGRQFSNSRSEMNVSTLELGDSALYLCASSLGQTDSPLHFGNGTRLTVT.

CDR3 sequence reads: CASSLGVGGYGYTF. CDR3 nucleotides: TGTGCCAGCAGCTTAGGCGTGGGGGGGTATGGCTACACCTTC. This chain connects TRBV7-9 to TRBJ1-2, with D perhaps matching TRBD1 (5 bases). This CDR3 is built from 14 residues. The V gene's germline CDR1 is SEHNR and CDR2 FQNEAQ (reference sequence). V lost 1 base, J lost 5 bases, and 11 bases lay in between.

This chain uses TRBV3-1 (or the pseudogene TRBV3-2) with TRBJ2-2, with TRBD2 matching over 12 bases. Germline V gene lookup returns CDR1 LGHDT and CDR2 YNNKEL (reference sequence). The CDR3 runs 19 residues. Trimming removed 1 base from V and 7 bases from J; junction bases left unmatched: 13. CDR3 in DNA: TGTGCCAGCAGCCAAGCCGGACTAGCGGGACACCCAGGGGGCGGGGAGCTGTTTTTT. The encoded protein is CASSQAGLAGHPGGGELFF.

The chain carries TRBV9 and TRBJ2-7; possibly TRBD2 for D (6 bases). The germline V and J ends were trimmed by 4 bases and 6 bases, with 26 bases remaining between them. The V gene's germline CDR1 is SGDLS and CDR2 YYNGEE. The CDR3 runs to 17 residues. This CDR3 reads CASSPRRRQEGLGEQYF. CDR3 DNA sequence: TGTGCCAGCAGCCCCCGCCGGAGGCAGGAGGGGCTAGGCGAGCAGTACTTC.

This clone has only a few counts. This chain connects TRBV3-1 (or the pseudogene TRBV3-2) to TRBJ2-7; 10 bases align to TRBD2. The V gene end was trimmed by 4 bases and the J gene end by 2 bases; junction bases not matched to a gene: 5. CDR1 and CDR2 from the germline V gene are LGHDT and YNNKEL (reference sequence). The CDR3 is 15 amino acids. The CDR3 here is CASSRSGGPTYEQYF. CDR3 nucleotides: TGTGCCAGCAGCCGTAGCGGGGGGCCCACCTACGAGCAGTACTTC.